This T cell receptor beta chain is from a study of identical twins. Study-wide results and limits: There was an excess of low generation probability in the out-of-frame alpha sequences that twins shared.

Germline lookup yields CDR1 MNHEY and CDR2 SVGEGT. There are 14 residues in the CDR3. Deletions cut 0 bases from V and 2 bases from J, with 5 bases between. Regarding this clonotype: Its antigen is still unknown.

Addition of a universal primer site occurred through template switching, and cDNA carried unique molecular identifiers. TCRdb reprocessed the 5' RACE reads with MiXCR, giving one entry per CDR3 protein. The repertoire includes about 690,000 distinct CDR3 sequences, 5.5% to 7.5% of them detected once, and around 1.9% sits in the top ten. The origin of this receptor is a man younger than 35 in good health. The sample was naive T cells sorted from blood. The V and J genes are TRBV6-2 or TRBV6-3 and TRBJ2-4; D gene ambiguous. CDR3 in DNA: TGTGCCAGCAGTTACTCAGGGCCCAAAAACATTCAGTACTTC. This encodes CASSYSGPKNIQYF.